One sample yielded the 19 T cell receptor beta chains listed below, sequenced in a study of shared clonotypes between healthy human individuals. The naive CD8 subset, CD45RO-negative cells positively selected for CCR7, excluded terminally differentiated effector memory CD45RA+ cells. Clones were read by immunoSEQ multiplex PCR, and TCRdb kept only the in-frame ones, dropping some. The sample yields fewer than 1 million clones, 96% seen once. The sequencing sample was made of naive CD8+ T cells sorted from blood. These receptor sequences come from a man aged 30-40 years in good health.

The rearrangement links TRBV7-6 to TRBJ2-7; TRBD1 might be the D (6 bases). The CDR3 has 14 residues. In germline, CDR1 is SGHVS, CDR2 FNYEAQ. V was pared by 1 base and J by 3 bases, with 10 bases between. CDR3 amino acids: CASSLGTANYEQYF. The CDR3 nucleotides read TGTGCCAGCAGCTTAGGGACAGCGAACTACGAGCAGTACTTC.

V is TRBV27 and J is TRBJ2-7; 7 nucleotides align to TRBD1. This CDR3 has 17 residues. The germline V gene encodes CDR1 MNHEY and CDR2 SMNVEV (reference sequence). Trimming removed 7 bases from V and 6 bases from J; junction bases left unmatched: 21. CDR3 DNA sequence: TGTGCCAGCAACTCACATGGAAACAGGGGACCTCCGGGCGAGCAGTACTTC. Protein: CASNSHGNRGPPGEQYF.

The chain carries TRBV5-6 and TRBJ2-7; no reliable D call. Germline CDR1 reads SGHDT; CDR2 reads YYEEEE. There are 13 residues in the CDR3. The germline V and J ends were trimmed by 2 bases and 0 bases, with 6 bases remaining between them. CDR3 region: CASSLTYSYEQYF. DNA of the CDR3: TGTGCCAGCAGCTTAACCTACTCCTACGAGCAGTACTTC.

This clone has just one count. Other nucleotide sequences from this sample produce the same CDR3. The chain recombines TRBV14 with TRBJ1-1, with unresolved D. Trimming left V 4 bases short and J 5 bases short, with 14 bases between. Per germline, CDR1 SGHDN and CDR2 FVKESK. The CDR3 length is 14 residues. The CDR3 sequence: CASSLGIRRTEAFF. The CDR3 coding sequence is TGTGCCAGCAGCCTGGGAATCAGGAGGACTGAAGCTTTCTTT.

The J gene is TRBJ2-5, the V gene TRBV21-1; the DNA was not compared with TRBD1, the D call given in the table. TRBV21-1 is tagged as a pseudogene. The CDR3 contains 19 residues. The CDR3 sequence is CASSISLDRADVSQETQYF. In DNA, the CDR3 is TGTGCCAGCAGCATTTCGCTGGACAGGGCAGATGTTTCCCAAGAGACCCAGTACTTC.

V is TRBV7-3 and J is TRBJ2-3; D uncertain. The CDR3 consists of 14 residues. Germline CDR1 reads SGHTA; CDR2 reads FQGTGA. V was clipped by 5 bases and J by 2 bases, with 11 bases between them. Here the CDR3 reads CASSDSGPTDTQYF. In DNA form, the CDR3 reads TGTGCCAGCAGCGATTCTGGGCCCACAGATACGCAGTATTTT.

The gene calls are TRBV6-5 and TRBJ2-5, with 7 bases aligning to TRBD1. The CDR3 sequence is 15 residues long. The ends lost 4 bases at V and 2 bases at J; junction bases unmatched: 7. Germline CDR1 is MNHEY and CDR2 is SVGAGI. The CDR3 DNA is TGTGCCAGCAGTTCCCCGGGACAGTGGCAAGAGACCCAGTACTTC. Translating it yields CASSSPGQWQETQYF.

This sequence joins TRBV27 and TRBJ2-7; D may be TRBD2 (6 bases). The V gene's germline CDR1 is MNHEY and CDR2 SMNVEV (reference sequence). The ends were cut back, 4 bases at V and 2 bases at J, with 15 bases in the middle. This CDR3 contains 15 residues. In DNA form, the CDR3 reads TGTGCCAGCAGTTCGGTCGTGGGGGGAACCTACGAGCAGTACTTC. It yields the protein CASSSVVGGTYEQYF.

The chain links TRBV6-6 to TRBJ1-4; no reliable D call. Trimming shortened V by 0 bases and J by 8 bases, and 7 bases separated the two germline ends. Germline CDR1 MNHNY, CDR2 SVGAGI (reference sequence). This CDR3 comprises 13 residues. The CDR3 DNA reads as TGTGCCAGCAGTTACTCAGTAGAAGAAAAACTGTTTTTT. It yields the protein CASSYSVEEKLFF.

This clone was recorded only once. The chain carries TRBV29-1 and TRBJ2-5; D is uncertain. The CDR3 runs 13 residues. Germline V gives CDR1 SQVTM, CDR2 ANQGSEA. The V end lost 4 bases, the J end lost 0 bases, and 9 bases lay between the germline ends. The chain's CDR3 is CSVVERNQETQYF. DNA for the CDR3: TGCAGCGTTGTTGAGAGGAACCAAGAGACCCAGTACTTC.

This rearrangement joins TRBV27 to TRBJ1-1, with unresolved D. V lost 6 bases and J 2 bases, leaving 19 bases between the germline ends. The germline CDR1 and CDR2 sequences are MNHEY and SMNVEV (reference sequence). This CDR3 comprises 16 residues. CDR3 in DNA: TGTGCCAGCAGCCCTCTCTCTCCCCAGCTTAACACTGAAGCTTTCTTT. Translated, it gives CASSPLSPQLNTEAFF.

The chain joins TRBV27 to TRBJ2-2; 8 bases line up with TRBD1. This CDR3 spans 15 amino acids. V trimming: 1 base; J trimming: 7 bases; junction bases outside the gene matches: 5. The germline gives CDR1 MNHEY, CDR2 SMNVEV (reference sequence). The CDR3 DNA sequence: TGTGCCAGCAGTTTATGGGCAGGGGGCAACGGGGAGCTGTTTTTT. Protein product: CASSLWAGGNGELFF.

CDR3 sequence (DNA): TGTGCCAGTAGAGCGGCTGAGAGCTCCTACGAGCAGTACTTC. It codes for CASRAAESSYEQYF. The chain has TRBV19 and TRBJ2-7; D may be TRBD2 (5 bases). The V end lost 6 bases, the J end lost 0 bases, and 12 bases lay between the germline ends. The germline V gene encodes CDR1 LNHDA and CDR2 SQIVND (reference sequence). CDR3 size: 14 residues.

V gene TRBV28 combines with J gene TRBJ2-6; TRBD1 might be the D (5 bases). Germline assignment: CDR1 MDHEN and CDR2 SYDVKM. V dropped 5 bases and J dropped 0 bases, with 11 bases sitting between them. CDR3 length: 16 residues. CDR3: CASSVRTPSGANVLTF. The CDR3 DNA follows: TGTGCCAGCAGTGTACGGACACCCTCTGGGGCCAACGTCCTGACTTTC. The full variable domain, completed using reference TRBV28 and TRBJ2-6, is DVKVTQSSRYLVKRTGEKVFLECVQDMDHENMFWYRQDPGLGLRLIYFSYDVKMKEKGDIPEGYSVSREKKERFSLILESASTNQTSMYLCASSVRTPSGANVLTFGAGSRLTVL.

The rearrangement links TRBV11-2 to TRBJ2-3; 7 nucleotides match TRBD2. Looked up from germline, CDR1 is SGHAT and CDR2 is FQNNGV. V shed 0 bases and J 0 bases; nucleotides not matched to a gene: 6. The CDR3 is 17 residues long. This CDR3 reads CASSLEVAGASTDTQYF. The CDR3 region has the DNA TGTGCCAGCAGCTTAGAAGTGGCGGGAGCAAGCACAGATACGCAGTATTTT.

The CDR3 loop is CAWSAKGQPQETQYF. CDR3 DNA: TGTGCCTGGAGCGCTAAGGGACAGCCCCAAGAGACCCAGTACTTC. This chain links TRBV30 with TRBJ2-5, with TRBD1 matching over 7 bases. V trimming: 3 bases; J trimming: 1 base; junction bases outside the gene matches: 8. The CDR3 contains 15 residues. Germline CDR1 GTSNPN, CDR2 SVGIG (reference sequence).

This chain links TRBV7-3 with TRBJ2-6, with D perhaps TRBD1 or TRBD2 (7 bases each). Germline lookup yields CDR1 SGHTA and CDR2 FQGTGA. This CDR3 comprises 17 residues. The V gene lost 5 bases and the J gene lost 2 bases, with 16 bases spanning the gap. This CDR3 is CASSLTGEGTGANVLTF. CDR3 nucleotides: TGTGCCAGCAGCCTCACAGGGGAGGGCACTGGGGCCAACGTCCTGACTTTC.

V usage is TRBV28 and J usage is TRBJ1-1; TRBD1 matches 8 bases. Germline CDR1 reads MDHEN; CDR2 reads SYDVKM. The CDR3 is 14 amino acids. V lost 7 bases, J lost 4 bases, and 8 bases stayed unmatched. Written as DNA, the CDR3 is TGTGCCAGCACCCCGGACAGGGTTGTCACTGAAGCTTTCTTT. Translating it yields CASTPDRVVTEAFF.

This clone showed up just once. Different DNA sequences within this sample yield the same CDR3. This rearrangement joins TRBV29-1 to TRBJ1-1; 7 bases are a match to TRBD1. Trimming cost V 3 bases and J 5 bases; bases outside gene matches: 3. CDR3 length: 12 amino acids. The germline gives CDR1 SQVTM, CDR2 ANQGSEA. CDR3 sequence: CSVEVRGTEAFF. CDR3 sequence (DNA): TGCAGCGTTGAGGTCAGGGGGACTGAAGCTTTCTTT.